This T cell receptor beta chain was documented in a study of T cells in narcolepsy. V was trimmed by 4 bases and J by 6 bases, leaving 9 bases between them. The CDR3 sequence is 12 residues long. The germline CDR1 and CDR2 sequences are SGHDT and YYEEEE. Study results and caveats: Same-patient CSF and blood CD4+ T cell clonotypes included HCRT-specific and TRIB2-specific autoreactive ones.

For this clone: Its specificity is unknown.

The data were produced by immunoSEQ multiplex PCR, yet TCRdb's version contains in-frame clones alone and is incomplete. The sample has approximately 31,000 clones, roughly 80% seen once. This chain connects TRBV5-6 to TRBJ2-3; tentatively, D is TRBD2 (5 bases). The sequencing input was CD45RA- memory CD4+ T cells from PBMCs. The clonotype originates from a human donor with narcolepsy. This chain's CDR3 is CASSKDFDTQYF. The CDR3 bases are TGTGCCAGCAGCAAGGACTTCGATACGCAGTATTTT.